These 24 T cell receptor beta chains were sequenced from one sample in a study of vaccination effects on CD4 cells after COVID-19. Pools of viral peptides were used by the ViraFEST assay to expand antigen-specific CD4+ T cells ahead of sequencing. The culture ran for under eleven days, and then CD4+ T cells were isolated. Previously uninfected by SARS-CoV-2, the vaccine recipients also showed negative nucleocapsid antibodies. The data were produced by immunoSEQ multiplex PCR, yet TCRdb's version contains in-frame clones alone and is incomplete. The sample contains 65,000 to 90,000 clones, 78% of which appear only once. Antigens for these TCRs are unknown. The specimen was CD4+ T cells from PBMCs cultured with SARS-CoV-2 spike peptides, collected before COVID-19 vaccination. Receptor source: a human donor who received a COVID-19 vaccine.

The chain combines TRBV25-1 with TRBJ1-4, with D possibly being TRBD1 (6 bases). The germline V gene has CDR1 MGHDK and CDR2 SYGVNS. Trimming cost V 5 bases and J 0 bases, with 10 bases left between them. The CDR3 spans 15 residues. CDR3 nucleotides: TGTGCCAGCAGTAGACAGGACACAACTAATGAAAAACTGTTTTTT. Translating it yields CASSRQDTTNEKLFF. Filled out from reference TRBV25-1 and TRBJ1-4, the complete variable domain reads EADIYQTPRYLVIGTGKKITLECSQTMGHDKMYWYQQDPGMELHLIHYSYGVNSTEKGDLSSESTVSRIRTEHFPLTLESARPSHTSQYLCASSRQDTTNEKLFFGSGTQLSVL.

In DNA form, the CDR3 reads TGCGCCAGCAGCCCAAGACAGGGATTAACAGATACGCAGTATTTT. It translates to CASSPRQGLTDTQYF. The chain recombines TRBV4-3 with TRBJ2-3, with TRBD1 identical over 7 bases. Per germline, CDR1 LGHNA and CDR2 YSLEER. The CDR3 spans 15 residues. J was trimmed by 3 bases and V by 4 bases; bases with no gene match: 7.

The V and J genes are TRBV18 and TRBJ2-2; tentative D call: TRBD1 (6 bases). The CDR3 spans 15 residues. Germline V gene lookup returns CDR1 KGHSH and CDR2 LQKENI. V shed 5 bases and J shed 6 bases, with 16 bases lying between them. This CDR3 reads CASSAQGMSAGELFF. DNA for the CDR3: TGTGCCAGCTCAGCCCAGGGGATGTCCGCCGGGGAGCTGTTTTTT.

Only a few counts were recorded for this clone. The genes are TRBV6-2 or TRBV6-3 and TRBJ2-7, with D maybe TRBD2 (6 bases). The V gene lost 0 bases and the J gene lost 2 bases, with 8 bases spanning the gap. This CDR3 is 14 amino acids long. Germline lookup yields CDR1 MNHEY and CDR2 SVGEGT. The CDR3 region is CASSYSEGAYEQYV. The CDR3 coding sequence is TGTGCCAGCAGTTACTCGGAGGGAGCCTACGAGCAGTACGTC.

This clone has only a few counts. The chain couples TRBV10-2 to TRBJ1-2; a possible D gene is TRBD1 (6 bases). CDR3 length equals 12 residues. Germline CDR1 and CDR2: WSHSY and SAAADI. The V end lost 6 bases, the J end lost 5 bases, and 10 bases lay between the germline ends. CDR3 sequence: CASRKTGYGYTF. Here the CDR3 DNA reads TGCGCCAGCAGAAAAACAGGGTATGGCTACACCTTC.

This chain connects TRBV5-1 to TRBJ1-3, with 7 bases fitting TRBD1. The trim removed 3 bases at V and 2 bases at J, leaving 8 bases unmatched. Germline V gives CDR1 SGHRS, CDR2 YFSETQ. This CDR3 comprises 16 residues. The CDR3 here is CASSSTGTFPGNTIYF. The CDR3 DNA sequence: TGCGCCAGCAGCTCGACAGGGACGTTCCCTGGAAACACCATATATTTT.

V is TRBV6-5 and J is TRBJ2-7; D may correspond to TRBD1 or TRBD2 (5 bases each). CDR1 and CDR2 (germline): MNHEY, SVGAGI. The CDR3 covers 15 residues. The V end was cut by 6 bases, the J end by 0 bases, with 15 bases between. CDR3: CASRPGTGNSYEQYV. CDR3 in DNA: TGTGCCAGCAGGCCCGGGACGGGAAACTCCTACGAGCAGTACGTC.

The gene calls are TRBV11-2 and TRBJ2-6; 11 positions match TRBD1. The CDR3 sequence is 18 residues long. The germline CDR1 and CDR2 sequences are SGHAT and FQNNGV. V dropped 5 bases and J dropped 0; count of bases not matched to a gene: 6. The CDR3 loop is CASSPGTGGSSGANVLTF. The CDR3 nucleotides read TGTGCCAGCAGCCCCGGGACAGGGGGAAGCTCTGGGGCCAACGTCCTGACTTTC.

A single count supports this clone. V gene TRBV18 combines with J gene TRBJ1-3; D is unclear. The germline V gene encodes CDR1 KGHSH and CDR2 LQKENI. V was shortened by 2 bases and J by 0 bases, with 11 bases between the two germline ends. This CDR3 contains 16 residues. DNA of the CDR3: TGTGCCAGCTCACCAGCCGCTCAAGCCTCTGGAAACACCATATATTTT. The encoded protein is CASSPAAQASGNTIYF.

This chain joins TRBV2 and TRBJ1-1; D ambiguous. The CDR3 consists of 16 residues. Germline CDR1 SNHLY, CDR2 FYNNEI. With 5 bases removed from V and 4 bases from J, the gap between germline ends came to 20 bases. CDR3 nucleotides: TGTGCCAGCAGTCTTATTTCGCGCCCTAGAGCCACTGAAGCTTTCTTT. Protein product: CASSLISRPRATEAFF.

This rearrangement joins TRBV6-6 to TRBJ2-1; 7 bases line up with TRBD1. The CDR3 sequence is 14 residues long. The J segment lost 9 bases and the V segment lost 8 bases, leaving 13 bases of the junction unmatched. Germline CDR1 MNHNY, CDR2 SVGAGI (reference sequence). CDR3 amino acids: CASRRQGERSEQFF. In DNA, the CDR3 is TGTGCCAGCCGCCGGCAGGGGGAACGAAGTGAGCAGTTCTTC.

This clone has a handful of counts. The chain couples TRBV2 to TRBJ1-5, with TRBD1 matching 7 bases. Germline V gene lookup returns CDR1 SNHLY and CDR2 FYNNEI. Germline trimming cut 6 bases from V and 7 bases from J; bases unmatched to any gene: 6. This CDR3 has 13 residues. In nucleotides, the CDR3 is TGTGCCAGCAGAAGCGGGACAGTACAGCCCCAGCATTTT. It is translated as CASRSGTVQPQHF.

This sequence joins TRBV18 and TRBJ2-2; D might be TRBD2 (6 bases). Germline V gene data show CDR1 as KGHSH and CDR2 as LQKENI. The CDR3 has 15 amino acids. The V end lost 3 bases, the J end lost 6 bases, and 14 bases lay between the germline ends. CDR3 region: CASSPRPGGSGELFF. The CDR3 bases are TGTGCCAGCTCACCCCGTCCCGGGGGTTCCGGGGAGCTGTTTTTT.

The genes are TRBV6-5 and TRBJ2-7; D is uncertain. Trimming pared 10 bases from V and 0 bases from J, leaving 19 bases between. CDR3 size: 15 residues. In germline, CDR1 is MNHEY, CDR2 SVGAGI. The CDR3 DNA is TGTGCCACCCAGATGCTGCAGGCCCTCTCCTACGAGCAGTACGTC. This encodes CATQMLQALSYEQYV.

V gene TRBV7-9 combines with J gene TRBJ2-5, with D hard to call. Germline loops: CDR1 SEHNR, CDR2 FQNEAQ (reference sequence). The CDR3 has 14 residues. The V end was cut by 0 bases, the J end by 1 base, with 6 bases between. The CDR3: CASSLAGFQETQYF. CDR3 bases: TGTGCCAGCAGCTTAGCGGGGTTCCAAGAGACCCAGTACTTC.

This clone was seen only once. The J gene is TRBJ1-5, the V gene TRBV27; D is undetermined. Trimming took 6 bases from V and 0 from J, leaving 15 bases between them. This CDR3 region has 16 residues. Per germline, CDR1 MNHEY and CDR2 SMNVEV (reference sequence). The CDR3 DNA sequence: TGTGCCAGCAGGGAGGATGCGGCGGATAGCAATCAGCCCCAGCATTTT. It is translated as CASREDAADSNQPQHF.

This clone has more than one count but fewer than ten. The chain joins TRBV19 to TRBJ1-5, with 7 bases lining up with TRBD1. Germline V gene lookup returns CDR1 LNHDA and CDR2 SQIVND (reference sequence). The CDR3 is 16 residues long. V was pared by 4 bases and J by 3 bases, with 9 bases of the junction left unmatched. CDR3 in amino acids: CASSTSSTGTNQPQHF. The CDR3 nucleotides are TGTGCCAGTAGTACGTCCTCGACAGGGACCAATCAGCCCCAGCATTTT.

V gene TRBV2 combines with J gene TRBJ1-2, with TRBD1 identical over 8 bases. This CDR3 spans 14 amino acids. The V and J ends lost 6 bases and 8 bases, in that order; junction bases with no gene match: 11. The germline V gene has CDR1 SNHLY and CDR2 FYNNEI. CDR3 sequence: CASSYIDRGQGYTF. The CDR3 region has the DNA TGTGCCAGCAGCTACATCGACAGGGGCCAAGGCTACACCTTC.

The chain carries TRBV19 and TRBJ1-1; 7 nucleotides align to TRBD1. CDR1 and CDR2 from the germline V gene are LNHDA and SQIVND (reference sequence). J lost 0 bases, V lost 5 bases, and 15 bases had no gene match. There are 18 residues in the CDR3. The CDR3 DNA reads as TGTGCCAGTAGTCCCTTCCGACAGGGAGGGGTGATGAACACTGAAGCTTTCTTT. Its protein is CASSPFRQGGVMNTEAFF.

This chain connects TRBV24-1 to TRBJ2-5; D unclear. Trimming shortened V by 4 bases and J by 2 bases, and 13 bases separated the two germline ends. Germline V gene lookup returns CDR1 KGHDR and CDR2 SFDVKD. The CDR3 contains 15 residues. The CDR3 reads CATSDPGRVQETQYF. Here the CDR3 DNA reads TGTGCCACCAGTGACCCCGGACGCGTACAAGAGACCCAGTACTTC.

The chain is built from TRBV29-1 and TRBJ2-5, with D unclear. This CDR3 comprises 13 residues. V was trimmed by 5 bases and J by 4 bases, leaving 14 bases between them. Germline V gene sequence: CDR1 SQVTM, CDR2 ANQGSEA. The CDR3 loop is CSVLFFSLETQYF. CDR3 DNA: TGCAGCGTTTTATTCTTCTCTCTAGAGACCCAGTACTTC.

For the CDR3, the DNA is TGTGCCAGCAGCCTCGACCAGGTTACGCAGTATTTT. Translated: CASSLDQVTQYF. The chain couples TRBV7-8 to TRBJ2-3; the D is unclear. Deletions cut 5 bases from V and 8 bases from J, with 11 bases between. This CDR3 has 12 amino acids. CDR1 SGHVS and CDR2 FQNEAQ come from the germline V gene.

The J gene is TRBJ2-5, the V gene TRBV19, with D perhaps TRBD2 (5 bases). The CDR3 contains 14 residues. Trimming stripped 5 bases from V and 1 base from J, with 11 bases between. Germline V gives CDR1 LNHDA, CDR2 SQIVND (reference sequence). The CDR3 DNA follows: TGTGCCAGTAGTGGGTGGGGAGCCCAAGAGACCCAGTACTTC. Its translation: CASSGWGAQETQYF.

V and J are TRBV19 and TRBJ1-3; D ambiguous. V was shortened by 11 bases and J by 8 bases, with 13 bases between the two germline ends. The CDR3 is made up of 11 amino acids. Germline lookup yields CDR1 LNHDA and CDR2 SQIVND (reference sequence). The DNA of the CDR3 is TGTGCCTTTTATCGTCGGGACACCATATATTTT. As protein: CAFYRRDTIYF.